In its sample, the clone carrying this T cell receptor beta chain was seen a few times. According to the study, genomic DNA was the template for TCR beta VDJ and CDR3 profiling. MiXCR was run by TCRdb on the reads, yielding one entry per CDR3 protein. This table holds some 170,000 distinct CDR3 sequences, around 50% found once. Patients picked for sequencing had shown CD8+CD57+ cell expansion detected by flow cytometry. No patient had been given any therapy when blood was sampled. The CDR3 spans 13 residues. Between the trimmed V and J ends, which lost 5 bases and 7 bases, there was a span of 9 bases. CDR1 is SGHTA and CDR2 is FQGTGA in the germline V gene. This entry belongs to a study of CD8+CD57+ T cells in acquired aplastic anemia.

The source of this sequence is a human donor with aplastic anemia. The sequenced material came from sorted CD4+, CD8+, or CD8+CD57+ T cells (not recorded which) from PBMCs. The rearrangement links TRBV7-3 to TRBJ1-6; D call uncertain. CDR3 coding DNA: TGTGCCAGCAGCCCGGACCGCAATTCACCCCTCCACTTT. Translated: CASSPDRNSPLHF.